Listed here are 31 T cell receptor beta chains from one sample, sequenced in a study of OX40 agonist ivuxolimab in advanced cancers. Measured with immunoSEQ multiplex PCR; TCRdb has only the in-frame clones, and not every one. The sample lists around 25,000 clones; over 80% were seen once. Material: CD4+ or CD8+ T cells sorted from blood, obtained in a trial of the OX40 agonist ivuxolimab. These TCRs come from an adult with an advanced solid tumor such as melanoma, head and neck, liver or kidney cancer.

The CDR3 nucleotides read TGTGCCAGCAGCTTAGAAGTGTCAGCAGATACGCAGTATTTT. It yields the protein CASSLEVSADTQYF. The chain recombines TRBV7-6 with TRBJ2-3, with D unresolved. The CDR3 is 14 residues long. Between the trimmed V and J ends, which lost 1 base and 4 bases, there was a span of 9 bases. CDR1 is SGHVS, CDR2 FNYEAQ, per germline.

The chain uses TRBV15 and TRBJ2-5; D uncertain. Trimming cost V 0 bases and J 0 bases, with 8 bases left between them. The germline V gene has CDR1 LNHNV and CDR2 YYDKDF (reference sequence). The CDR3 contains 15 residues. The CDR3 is CATSREPVHQETQYF. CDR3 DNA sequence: TGTGCCACCAGCAGAGAACCAGTCCACCAAGAGACCCAGTACTTC.

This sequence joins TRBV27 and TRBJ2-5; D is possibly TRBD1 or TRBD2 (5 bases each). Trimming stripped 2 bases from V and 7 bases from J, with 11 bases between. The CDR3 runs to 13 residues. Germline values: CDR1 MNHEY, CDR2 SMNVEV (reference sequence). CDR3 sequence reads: CASSLGRDGTQYF. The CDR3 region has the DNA TGTGCCAGCAGTTTAGGCCGGGACGGGACCCAGTACTTC.

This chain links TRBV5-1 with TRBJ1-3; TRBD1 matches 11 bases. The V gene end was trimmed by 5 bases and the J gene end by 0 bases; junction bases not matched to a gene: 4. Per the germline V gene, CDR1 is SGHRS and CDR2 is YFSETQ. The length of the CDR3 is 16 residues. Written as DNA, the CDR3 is TGCGCCAGCAGGGGACAGGGGGATCTCTCTGGAAACACCATATATTTT. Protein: CASRGQGDLSGNTIYF.

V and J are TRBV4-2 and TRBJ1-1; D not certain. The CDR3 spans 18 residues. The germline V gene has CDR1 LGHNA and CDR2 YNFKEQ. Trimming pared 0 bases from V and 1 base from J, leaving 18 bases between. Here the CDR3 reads CASSQDSWSGPPNTEAFF. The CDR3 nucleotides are TGTGCCAGCAGCCAAGATTCATGGAGCGGCCCACCGAACACTGAAGCTTTCTTT.

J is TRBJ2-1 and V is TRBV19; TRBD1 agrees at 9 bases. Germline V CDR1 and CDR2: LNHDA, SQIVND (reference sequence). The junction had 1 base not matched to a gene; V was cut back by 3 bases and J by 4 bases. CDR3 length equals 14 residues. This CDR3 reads CASSMGQGYNEQFF. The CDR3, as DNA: TGTGCCAGTAGTATGGGACAGGGTTACAATGAGCAGTTCTTC.

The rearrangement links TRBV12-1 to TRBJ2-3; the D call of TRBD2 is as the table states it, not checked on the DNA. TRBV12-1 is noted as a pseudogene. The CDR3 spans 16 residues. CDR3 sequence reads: CASSFAPTSSVDTQYF. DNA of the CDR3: TGTGCCAGCAGCTTTGCCCCGACTAGCTCGGTAGATACGCAGTATTTT.

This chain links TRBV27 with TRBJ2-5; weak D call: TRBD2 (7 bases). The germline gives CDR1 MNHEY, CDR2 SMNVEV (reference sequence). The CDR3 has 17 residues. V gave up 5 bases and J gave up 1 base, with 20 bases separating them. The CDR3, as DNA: TGTGCCAGCAGTCCCTACCTGGGGGGGGGCGGCCAAGAGACCCAGTACTTC. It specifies CASSPYLGGGGQETQYF.

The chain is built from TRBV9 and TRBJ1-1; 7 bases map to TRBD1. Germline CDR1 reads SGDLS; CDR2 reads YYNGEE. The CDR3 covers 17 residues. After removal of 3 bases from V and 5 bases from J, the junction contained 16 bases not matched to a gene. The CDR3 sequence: CASSEGGRQGVGTEAFF. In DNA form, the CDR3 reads TGTGCCAGCAGCGAGGGGGGCCGACAGGGAGTGGGAACTGAAGCTTTCTTT.

CDR3 in DNA: TGTGCCAGCAGCTTAAGTGACAGGGCCTACGAGCAGTACTTC. Its translation: CASSLSDRAYEQYF. The genes are TRBV13 and TRBJ2-7; 7 bases are shared with TRBD1. After removal of 2 bases from V and 2 bases from J, the junction contained 3 bases not matched to a gene. CDR1 and CDR2 (germline): PRHDT, FYEKMQ (reference sequence). The CDR3 spans 14 residues.

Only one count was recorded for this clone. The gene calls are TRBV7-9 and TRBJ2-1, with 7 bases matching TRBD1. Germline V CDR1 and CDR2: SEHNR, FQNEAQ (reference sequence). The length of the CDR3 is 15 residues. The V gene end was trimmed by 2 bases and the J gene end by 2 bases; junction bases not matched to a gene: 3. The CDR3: CASSLTQGAYNEQFF. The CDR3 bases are TGTGCCAGCAGCTTAACTCAGGGGGCCTACAATGAGCAGTTCTTC.

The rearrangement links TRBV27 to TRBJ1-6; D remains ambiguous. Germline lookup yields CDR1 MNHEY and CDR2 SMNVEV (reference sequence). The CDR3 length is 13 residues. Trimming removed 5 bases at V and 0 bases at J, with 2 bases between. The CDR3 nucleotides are TGTGCCAGCAGTCTCTCCTATAATTCACCCCTCCACTTT. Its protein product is CASSLSYNSPLHF.

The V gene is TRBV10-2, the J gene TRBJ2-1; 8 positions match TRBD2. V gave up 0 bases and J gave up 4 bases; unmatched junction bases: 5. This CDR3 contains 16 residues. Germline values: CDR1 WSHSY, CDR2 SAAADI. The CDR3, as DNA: TGCGCCAGCAGTGAGTCGAGGCGGGGGGTTTACAATGAGCAGTTCTTC. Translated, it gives CASSESRRGVYNEQFF.

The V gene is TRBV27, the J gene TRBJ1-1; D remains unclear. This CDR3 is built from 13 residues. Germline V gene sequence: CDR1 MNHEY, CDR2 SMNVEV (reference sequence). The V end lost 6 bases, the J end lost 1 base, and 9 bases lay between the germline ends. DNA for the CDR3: TGTGCCAGCAGAATCGCCAAGAACACTGAAGCTTTCTTT. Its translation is CASRIAKNTEAFF.

CDR3 loop: CASSVVGRGGVEQFF. For the CDR3, the DNA is TGTGCCAGCAGCGTAGTCGGGCGGGGGGGCGTTGAGCAGTTCTTC. This chain joins TRBV9 and TRBJ2-1, with 9 bases identical to TRBD2. The CDR3 totals 15 residues. Per the germline V gene, CDR1 is SGDLS and CDR2 is YYNGEE. The junction had 7 bases not matched to a gene; V was cut back by 0 bases and J by 9 bases.

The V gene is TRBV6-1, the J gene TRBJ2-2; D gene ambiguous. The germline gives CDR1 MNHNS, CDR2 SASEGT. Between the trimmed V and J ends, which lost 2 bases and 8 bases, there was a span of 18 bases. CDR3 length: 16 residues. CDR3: CASSENTYMVLGELFF. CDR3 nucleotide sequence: TGTGCCAGCAGTGAAAATACGTACATGGTCCTGGGGGAGCTGTTTTTT.

The CDR3 sequence is CSVALDGYEQYF. The CDR3 DNA follows: TGCAGCGTCGCATTGGACGGCTACGAGCAGTACTTC. This chain links TRBV29-1 with TRBJ2-7; D is unresolved. Trimming stripped 6 bases from V and 3 bases from J, with 12 bases between. Per the germline V gene, CDR1 is SQVTM and CDR2 is ANQGSEA. There are 12 residues in the CDR3.

The chain's CDR3 is CASSLVVSGSGGTQYF. CDR3 DNA: TGTGCCAGCAGCTTAGTGGTTAGCGGGTCTGGCGGTACGCAGTATTTT. J is TRBJ2-3 and V is TRBV7-3; TRBD2 aligns across 7 bases. Germline CDR1 and CDR2: SGHTA and FQGTGA. The CDR3 is 16 amino acids. Trimming removed 2 bases from V and 8 bases from J; junction bases left unmatched: 13.

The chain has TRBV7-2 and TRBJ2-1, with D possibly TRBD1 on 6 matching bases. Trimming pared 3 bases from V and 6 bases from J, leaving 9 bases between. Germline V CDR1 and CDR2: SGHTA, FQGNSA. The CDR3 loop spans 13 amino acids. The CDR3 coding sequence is TGTGCCAGCAGCTTTCCGGACAGCAATGAGCAGTTCTTC. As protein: CASSFPDSNEQFF.

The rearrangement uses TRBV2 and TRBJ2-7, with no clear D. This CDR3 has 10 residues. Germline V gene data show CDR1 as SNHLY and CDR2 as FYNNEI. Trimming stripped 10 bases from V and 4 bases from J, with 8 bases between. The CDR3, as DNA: TGTGCCACCGCTCGGTACGAGCAGTACTTC. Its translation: CATARYEQYF. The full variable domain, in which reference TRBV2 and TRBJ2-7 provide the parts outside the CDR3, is EPEVTQTPSHQVTQMGQEVILRCVPISNHLYFYWYRQILGQKVEFLVSFYNNEISEKSEIFDDQFSVERPDGSNFTLKIRSTKLEDSAMYFCATARYEQYFGPGTRLTVT.

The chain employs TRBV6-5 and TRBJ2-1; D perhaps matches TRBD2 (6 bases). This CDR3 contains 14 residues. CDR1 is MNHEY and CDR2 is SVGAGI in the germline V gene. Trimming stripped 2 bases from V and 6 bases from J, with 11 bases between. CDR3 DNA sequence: TGTGCCAGCAGTTACAATCGGGGGACCAATGAGCAGTTCTTC. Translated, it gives CASSYNRGTNEQFF.

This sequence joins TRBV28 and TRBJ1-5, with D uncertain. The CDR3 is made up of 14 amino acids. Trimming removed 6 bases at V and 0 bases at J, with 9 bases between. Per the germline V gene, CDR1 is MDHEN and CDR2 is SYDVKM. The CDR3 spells CASRELISNQPQHF. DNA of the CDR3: TGTGCCAGCAGGGAACTGATTAGCAATCAGCCCCAGCATTTT. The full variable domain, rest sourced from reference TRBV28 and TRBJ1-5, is DVKVTQSSRYLVKRTGEKVFLECVQDMDHENMFWYRQDPGLGLRLIYFSYDVKMKEKGDIPEGYSVSREKKERFSLILESASTNQTSMYLCASRELISNQPQHFGDGTRLSIL.

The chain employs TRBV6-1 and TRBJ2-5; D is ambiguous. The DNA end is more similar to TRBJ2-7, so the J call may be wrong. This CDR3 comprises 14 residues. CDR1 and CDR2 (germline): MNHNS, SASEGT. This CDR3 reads CASSARSFVNEQYF. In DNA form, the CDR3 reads TGTGCCAGCAGTGCCCGATCTTTCGTGAACGAGCAGTACTTC.

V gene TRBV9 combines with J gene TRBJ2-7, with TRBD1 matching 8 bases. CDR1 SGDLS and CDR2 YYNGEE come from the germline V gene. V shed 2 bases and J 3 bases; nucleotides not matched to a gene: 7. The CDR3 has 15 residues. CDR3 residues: CASSVTGEGYYEQYF. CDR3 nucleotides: TGTGCCAGCAGCGTGACAGGGGAAGGGTACTACGAGCAGTACTTC.

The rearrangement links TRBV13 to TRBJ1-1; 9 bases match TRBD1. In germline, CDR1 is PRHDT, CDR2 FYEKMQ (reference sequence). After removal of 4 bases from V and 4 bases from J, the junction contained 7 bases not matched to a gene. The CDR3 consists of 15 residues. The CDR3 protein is CASSSAGTGSTEAFF. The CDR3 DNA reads TGTGCCAGCAGCTCGGCCGGGACAGGGAGCACTGAAGCTTTCTTT.

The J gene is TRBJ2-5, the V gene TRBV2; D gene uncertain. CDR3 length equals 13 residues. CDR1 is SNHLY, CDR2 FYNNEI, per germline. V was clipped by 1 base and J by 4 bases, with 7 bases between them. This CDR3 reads CASSEGGRETQYF. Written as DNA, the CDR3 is TGTGCCAGCAGTGAAGGGGGTCGAGAGACCCAGTACTTC.

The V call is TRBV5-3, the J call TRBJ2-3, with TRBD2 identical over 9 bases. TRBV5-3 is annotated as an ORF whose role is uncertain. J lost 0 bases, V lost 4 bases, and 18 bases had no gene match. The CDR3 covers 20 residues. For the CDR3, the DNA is TGTGCCAGAAGCATATTCGCCAGCGGGGGGTCCGATACTAGCACAGATACGCAGTATTTT. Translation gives CARSIFASGGSDTSTDTQYF.

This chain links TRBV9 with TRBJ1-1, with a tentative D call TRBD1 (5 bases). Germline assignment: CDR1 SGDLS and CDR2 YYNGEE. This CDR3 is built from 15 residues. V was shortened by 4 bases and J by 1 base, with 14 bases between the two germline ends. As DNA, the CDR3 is TGTGCCAGCAGCCCCGGGGGACGGGGGAACACTGAAGCTTTCTTT. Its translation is CASSPGGRGNTEAFF.

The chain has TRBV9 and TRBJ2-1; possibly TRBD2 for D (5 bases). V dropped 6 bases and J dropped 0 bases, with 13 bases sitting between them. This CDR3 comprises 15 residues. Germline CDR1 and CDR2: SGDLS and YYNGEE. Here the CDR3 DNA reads TGTGCCAGCACGGGGTCGCAAAGCTCCTACAATGAGCAGTTCTTC. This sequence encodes CASTGSQSSYNEQFF.

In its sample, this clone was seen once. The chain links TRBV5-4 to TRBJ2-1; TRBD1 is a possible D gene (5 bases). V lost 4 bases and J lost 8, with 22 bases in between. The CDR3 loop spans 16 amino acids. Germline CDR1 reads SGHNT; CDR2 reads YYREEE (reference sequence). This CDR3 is CASSPTEGARMYEQFF. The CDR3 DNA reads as TGTGCCAGCAGCCCTACGGAAGGGGCCCGAATGTATGAGCAGTTCTTC.

CDR3 nucleotides: TGTGCCAGCAGCGCGGGACAGGGTAGTGACATTCAGTACTTC. Its protein product is CASSAGQGSDIQYF. The gene calls are TRBV9 and TRBJ2-4, with 9 bases lining up with TRBD1. Per the germline V gene, CDR1 is SGDLS and CDR2 is YYNGEE. V lost 3 bases, J lost 8 bases, and 6 bases stayed unmatched. CDR3 length: 14 amino acids.